Each of the 21 T cell receptor beta chains below was sequenced from the same sample in a study of post-analysis software for immune sequencing data. Unique molecular identifiers featured in each of the TCR beta cDNA libraries. TCRdb called the PCR reads again in MiXCR, with one record for every CDR3 protein. The data contain 700,000 to 900,000 distinct CDR3 sequences, 40% to 55% of them singletons. Overall study findings and caveats: Compared with controls, patients had more of roughly five TRBV segments, including TRBV5-6, TRBV5-1 and TRBV20-1.

The antigens these receptors bind are not known. Sequenced sample: blood. The receptors shown here come from a girl under 18 with multiple sclerosis.

This clonotype was observed a handful of times. This chain uses TRBV29-1 with TRBJ2-7; possible D gene TRBD1, 6 bases. The germline gives CDR1 SQVTM, CDR2 ANQGSEA. Between the trimmed V and J ends, which lost 2 bases and 2 bases, there was a span of 13 bases. The CDR3 has 14 residues. CDR3 DNA sequence: TGCAGCGTTGAAAGTAGGACAGAACCCTACGAGCAGTACTTC. This translates into CSVESRTEPYEQYF.

The chain carries TRBV27 and TRBJ1-4; D possibly corresponds to TRBD1 (5 bases). This CDR3 contains 15 residues. Germline CDR1 MNHEY, CDR2 SMNVEV (reference sequence). V was trimmed by 4 bases and J by 7 bases, leaving 16 bases between them. The CDR3 DNA follows: TGTGCCAGCAGTTCCTTAGGGGAGGAGGGTGAAAAACTGTTTTTT. Translated: CASSSLGEEGEKLFF.

The rearrangement uses TRBV7-3 and TRBJ2-3; D unclear. This CDR3 is built from 13 residues. The V end lost 1 base, the J end lost 5 bases, and 7 bases lay between the germline ends. CDR1 is SGHTA and CDR2 is FQGTGA in the germline V gene. CDR3 in DNA: TGTGCCAGCAGCTTAAGGGATTTAGATACGCAGTATTTT. Its protein product is CASSLRDLDTQYF. The full variable domain, completed using reference TRBV7-3 and TRBJ2-3, is GAGVSQTPSNKVTEKGKYVELRCDPISGHTALYWYRQSLGQGPEFLIYFQGTGAADDSGLPNDRFFAVRPEGSVSTLKIQRTERGDSAVYLCASSLRDLDTQYFGPGTRLTVL.

This chain links TRBV4-3 with TRBJ2-1, with TRBD1 identical over 9 bases. CDR3 size: 15 residues. From germline, CDR1 is LGHNA and CDR2 YSLEER. The V gene end was trimmed by 4 bases and the J gene end by 3 bases; junction bases not matched to a gene: 4. DNA for the CDR3: TGCGCCAGCAGCCCTTACAGGGGGCTCTACAATGAGCAGTTCTTC. This translates into CASSPYRGLYNEQFF.

This sequence joins TRBV5-1 and TRBJ2-1; possible D gene TRBD2, 6 bases. CDR1 SGHRS and CDR2 YFSETQ come from the germline V gene. Trimming removed 0 bases from V and 10 bases from J, with 14 bases in between. The CDR3 contains 14 residues. The chain's CDR3 is CASSLAPARGEQFF. The DNA for the CDR3 is TGCGCCAGCAGCTTGGCACCCGCCCGGGGGGAGCAGTTCTTC.

The gene calls are TRBV7-6 and TRBJ2-3; a weak D match, TRBD1 (5 bases). V was shortened by 6 bases and J by 3 bases, with 13 bases between the two germline ends. The CDR3 sequence is 14 residues long. CDR1 SGHVS and CDR2 FNYEAQ come from the germline V gene. CDR3 DNA: TGTGCCAGCAGGGAATCGACAGCAACAGATACGCAGTATTTT. Its translation is CASRESTATDTQYF.

The chain combines TRBV7-9 with TRBJ2-1; TRBD2 agrees at 7 bases. Germline-derived CDR1 and CDR2 are SEHNR and FQNEAQ (reference sequence). This CDR3 is built from 14 residues. Unmatched junction bases numbered 16, after V lost 5 bases and J lost 15 bases. The CDR3 region has the DNA TGTGCCAGCAGCCCGCCTAGGGGTCGGGAGGCTCCGTTCTTC. Amino acid sequence: CASSPPRGREAPFF.

This clonotype was counted only a few times. One end of the junction is discordant with germline, which a read error may explain. V and J are TRBV5-1 and TRBJ2-7; D is perhaps TRBD2 (5 bases). CDR1 SGHRS and CDR2 YFSETQ come from the germline V gene. This CDR3 spans 15 amino acids. CDR3 in DNA: TGCGCCGGCAGCTTGAATGTGGTCGGGGCCTACGAGCAGTACTTC. This translates into CAGSLNVVGAYEQYF. Looking up the rest from reference TRBV5-1 and TRBJ2-7 gives the full variable domain: KAGVTQTPRYLIKTRGQQVTLSCSPISGHRSVSWYQQTPGQGLQFLFEYFSETQRNKGNFPGRFSGRQFSNSRSEMNVSTLELGDSALYLCAGSLNVVGAYEQYFGPGTRLTVT.

The J gene is TRBJ2-5, the V gene TRBV20-1; TRBD2 matches 8 bases. CDR3 size: 17 residues. V lost 3 bases to trimming and J lost 5 bases; unmatched junction nucleotides: 17. CDR1 and CDR2 (germline): DFQATT, SNEGSKA (reference sequence). CDR3 loop: CSARGSRGLDFSETQYF. The DNA for the CDR3 is TGCAGTGCTAGGGGGTCTAGGGGACTAGATTTTTCGGAGACCCAGTACTTC.

The genes are TRBV27 and TRBJ2-7, with TRBD2 matching over 11 bases. The CDR3 is made up of 15 amino acids. Per the germline V gene, CDR1 is MNHEY and CDR2 is SMNVEV (reference sequence). V lost 6 bases and J lost 5; bases outside the gene matches: 9. CDR3 amino acids: CASSLSLAGDDEQYF. In nucleotides, the CDR3 is TGTGCCAGCAGCCTCTCACTAGCGGGAGATGACGAGCAGTACTTC.

This clonotype has a handful of counts. This chain connects TRBV4-1 to TRBJ2-1, with D perhaps TRBD2 (6 bases). The CDR3 loop spans 16 amino acids. Germline assignment: CDR1 MGHRA and CDR2 YSYEKL. V was cut by 1 base and J by 0 bases, with 10 bases left in between. The CDR3 sequence: CASSQGWGDSYNEQFF. DNA of the CDR3: TGCGCCAGCAGCCAAGGTTGGGGGGACTCCTACAATGAGCAGTTCTTC.

This clonotype appeared a few times. V is TRBV5-5 and J is TRBJ2-7, with a possible D match to TRBD1 (6 bases). Germline assignment: CDR1 SGHKS and CDR2 YYEKEE (reference sequence). The V and J ends lost 4 bases and 6 bases respectively, with 20 bases between them. The CDR3 is 15 residues long. In DNA form, the CDR3 reads TGTGCCAGCAGCCTGACAGGTATGGGGGTCGGCGAGCAGTACTTC. As protein: CASSLTGMGVGEQYF.

The chain carries TRBV4-2 and TRBJ2-1, with 9 bases lining up with TRBD2. V shed 7 bases and J 4 bases; nucleotides not matched to a gene: 2. CDR1 is LGHNA, CDR2 YNFKEQ, per germline. This CDR3 spans 13 amino acids. DNA of the CDR3: TGTGCCAGCACTAGCGGGACTTACAATGAGCAGTTCTTC. Its protein product is CASTSGTYNEQFF.

The chain couples TRBV7-2 to TRBJ1-2; perhaps TRBD1 as D (6 bases). The germline CDR1 and CDR2 sequences are SGHTA and FQGNSA. The CDR3 is made up of 15 amino acids. Trimming left V 4 bases short and J 6 bases short, with 18 bases between. CDR3 in amino acids: CASSSSGGADHGYTF. The CDR3 DNA follows: TGTGCCAGCAGCTCGTCGGGGGGGGCAGACCATGGCTACACCTTC.

V usage is TRBV4-3 and J usage is TRBJ1-1, with 8 positions matching TRBD1. CDR1 and CDR2 (germline): LGHNA, YSLEER. Trimming removed 3 bases from V and 4 bases from J; junction bases left unmatched: 7. The CDR3 is 15 amino acids. The DNA of the CDR3 is TGCGCCAGCAGCCACGACAGGGGAAGGAGCACTGAAGCTTTCTTT. This gives the protein CASSHDRGRSTEAFF.

The J gene is TRBJ2-1, the V gene TRBV7-2, with 11 bases aligning to TRBD2. The CDR3 is 15 residues long. V trimming: 1 base; J trimming: 9 bases; junction bases outside the gene matches: 5. Germline V gene sequence: CDR1 SGHTA, CDR2 FQGNSA. In DNA, the CDR3 is TGTGCCAGCAGCTTAGTCGGGCTAGCGGGAGGTGAGCAGTTCTTC. It yields the protein CASSLVGLAGGEQFF.

The chain carries TRBV14 and TRBJ2-4; D might be TRBD2 (5 bases). The CDR3 has 15 residues. Germline V gives CDR1 SGHDN, CDR2 FVKESK. V was trimmed by 4 bases and J by 3 bases, leaving 13 bases between them. This chain's CDR3 is CASSPGGVGKNIQYF. In DNA, the CDR3 is TGTGCCAGCAGCCCTGGAGGAGTTGGCAAAAACATTCAGTACTTC. The full variable domain, completed using reference TRBV14 and TRBJ2-4, is EAGVTQFPSHSVIEKGQTVTLRCDPISGHDNLYWYRRVMGKEIKFLLHFVKESKQDESGMPNNRFLAERTGGTYSTLKVQPAELEDSGVYFCASSPGGVGKNIQYFGAGTRLSVL.

This clonotype was observed once. This sequence joins TRBV21-1 and TRBJ2-7; the table calls TRBD1, which could not be checked here. TRBV21-1 constitutes a pseudogene. The CDR3 runs 16 residues. The CDR3 DNA reads TGTGCCAGCAGCAAACTGGGGGCGGCTAACTCCTACGAGCAGTACTTC. This sequence encodes CASSKLGAANSYEQYF.

This clonotype was detected only a few times. This sequence joins TRBV12-3 or TRBV12-4 and TRBJ1-2; the D gene is possibly TRBD1 (5 bases). V was pared by 4 bases and J by 8 bases, with 14 bases between. The CDR3 length is 13 residues. The CDR3 region is CASSSSSGRGYTF. Here the CDR3 DNA reads TGTGCCAGCAGTTCCTCTTCGGGGCGGGGCTACACCTTC.

This clonotype was seen more than once but under ten times. The chain employs TRBV28 and TRBJ2-3; 7 nucleotides agree with TRBD1. Trimming cost V 5 bases and J 3 bases; bases outside gene matches: 8. The CDR3 is 15 amino acids. Germline V gene sequence: CDR1 MDHEN, CDR2 SYDVKM. CDR3 residues: CASSEQGFGTDTQYF. CDR3 bases: TGTGCCAGCAGTGAACAGGGGTTTGGAACAGATACGCAGTATTTT.

This clonotype was seen once. The chain recombines TRBV7-9 with TRBJ2-1; D uncertain. In germline, CDR1 is SEHNR, CDR2 FQNEAQ (reference sequence). V was clipped by 1 base and J by 6 bases, with 19 bases between them. The CDR3 consists of 17 residues. CDR3 sequence: CASSLVGPPRTLNEQFF. The CDR3 DNA reads as TGTGCCAGCAGCTTAGTCGGCCCCCCACGGACCCTCAATGAGCAGTTCTTC.